This TCR beta chain was sequenced for a study of blood T cell repertoires in COVID-19. The table came from immunoSEQ multiplex PCR; TCRdb's copy has only in-frame clones and leaves some out. The sample lists approximately 140,000 clones, 75% to 90% occurring once. Clinical histories supplied by participants themselves formed the basis of cohort assignment. V was pared by 5 bases and J by 3 bases, with 10 bases between. The CDR3 is 14 amino acids. Germline V gives CDR1 SEHNR, CDR2 FQNEAQ (reference sequence). The TCR sequence derives from a woman aged 45-65 years who had recovered from COVID-19. This sequence joins TRBV7-9 and TRBJ2-2, with D perhaps matching TRBD2 (5 bases). The sequencing input was PBMCs or T cells enriched from blood (not recorded which). In DNA, the CDR3 is TGTGCCAGCAGCCAAACCGGGGACACCGGGGAGCTGTTTTTT. It codes for CASSQTGDTGELFF.